The T cell receptor beta chain described here comes from a study of blood T cell repertoires in COVID-19. Whole-study context: There were acute and convalescent COVID-19 samples, and they came from the United States, Italy and Spain. PBMCs, B-cell-depleted T cells, or T cells provided the cDNA or gDNA that made up the material.

In the original workflow: How many nucleated cells were present was estimated from reference gene primer amplification. The method was immunoSEQ multiplex PCR; TCRdb's version includes in-frame clones alone and lacks a portion of them. V and J calls and clone size are given by that table; D and trimming were obtained from the DNA. The sample consists of some 130,000 clones, around 77% of them appearing once. The CDR3 consists of 16 residues. CDR1 and CDR2 from the germline V gene are SEHNR and FQNEAQ (reference sequence). V shed 5 bases, J shed 8 bases, and the junction held 12 bases outside the gene matches. This clone appeared a few times.

Sample: peripheral blood. The receptor's source is a human donor in a cohort sampled during active COVID-19. The chain is built from TRBV7-9 and TRBJ1-2; 12 bases line up with TRBD1. CDR3 in DNA: TGTGCCAGCAGCCGTATGGGACAGGGGGCGGTGTGGGGCTACACCTTC. Amino acid sequence: CASSRMGQGAVWGYTF.